The 8 T cell receptor beta chains in this list originate from one sample, sequenced in a study of response to subunit inactivated influenza vaccine. TCRdb reanalysed the RT-PCR reads using MiXCR and keeps one entry per CDR3 protein. The profile shows over 400,000 distinct CDR3 sequences, approximately 10% of them singletons. This material consisted of PBMCs from blood, taken 45 days after vaccination. These receptors all come from a man aged 45 to 65 who received an inactivated influenza vaccine.

This clonotype was counted at least ten times. V and J are TRBV5-5 and TRBJ2-7, with D perhaps given as TRBD1 or TRBD2 (5 bases each). This CDR3 spans 16 amino acids. Deletions cut 1 base from V and 2 bases from J, with 16 bases between. Germline CDR1 is SGHKS and CDR2 is YYEKEE (reference sequence). CDR3 DNA sequence: TGTGCCAGCAGCTTGCGAACCGGGACGGCGGCCTACGAGCAGTACTTC. Translation gives CASSLRTGTAAYEQYF.

The chain has TRBV2 and TRBJ2-5; D gene unclear. The CDR3 is 13 residues long. Trimming left V 5 bases short and J 3 bases short, with 10 bases between. CDR1 is SNHLY, CDR2 FYNNEI, per germline. The DNA for the CDR3 is TGTGCCAGCAGTAATGTGATCAAAGAGACCCAGTACTTC. Encoded protein: CASSNVIKETQYF.

V and J are TRBV7-2 and TRBJ1-4, with D uncertain. The V end lost 5 bases, the J end lost 8 bases, and 15 bases lay between the germline ends. Germline V gene lookup returns CDR1 SGHTA and CDR2 FQGNSA. CDR3 length equals 14 residues. The CDR3 loop reads CASSLFRNGEKLFF. CDR3 in DNA: TGTGCCAGCAGCCTATTTCGAAATGGCGAAAAACTGTTTTTT.

This clonotype was counted a few times. The chain is built from TRBV19 and TRBJ2-1; 8 bases line up with TRBD1. Per the germline V gene, CDR1 is LNHDA and CDR2 is SQIVND (reference sequence). J gave up 8 bases and V 10 bases, and 10 bases lay outside the gene matches. This CDR3 is 13 amino acids long. CDR3 in DNA: TGTGCCACCCGGCAGGGGGCTGTCGATGAGCAGTTCTTC. Amino acid sequence: CATRQGAVDEQFF.

This clonotype occurred a few times. This chain joins TRBV24-1 and TRBJ1-4; possibly TRBD1 for D (6 bases). CDR1 is KGHDR, CDR2 SFDVKD, per germline. CDR3 length: 12 residues. V was cut by 4 bases and J by 8 bases, with 7 bases left in between. CDR3 coding DNA: TGTGCCACCAGTGACACAGGGGAAAAACTGTTTTTT. It yields the protein CATSDTGEKLFF.

The chain links TRBV19 to TRBJ1-1; D might be TRBD1 (5 bases). The CDR3 consists of 15 residues. Trimming pared 5 bases from V and 3 bases from J, leaving 16 bases between. CDR1 and CDR2 (germline): LNHDA, SQIVND (reference sequence). CDR3 nucleotides: TGTGCCAGTAGTGCCCGACAGTTTGAGGACACTGAAGCTTTCTTT. It encodes CASSARQFEDTEAFF.

The genes are TRBV7-2 and TRBJ2-5; 12 nucleotides line up with TRBD2. This CDR3 contains 15 residues. Losses at the gene ends were 1 base for V and 13 bases for J; bases not matched to a gene: 10. CDR1 and CDR2 (germline): SGHTA, FQGNSA. CDR3 DNA sequence: TGTGCCAGCAGCTTAGAAAGGCTAGCGGGGGGGCGGTGGTACTTC. Protein product: CASSLERLAGGRWYF.

The chain recombines TRBV4-1 with TRBJ2-1, with 7 bases matching TRBD2. This CDR3 is built from 14 residues. The germline V gene has CDR1 MGHRA and CDR2 YSYEKL. V lost 1 base and J lost 12; bases outside the gene matches: 9. The CDR3 coding sequence is TGCGCCAGCAGCCAAGTCCTAGCGGCAACGGGGCAGTTCTTC. This codes for CASSQVLAATGQFF.